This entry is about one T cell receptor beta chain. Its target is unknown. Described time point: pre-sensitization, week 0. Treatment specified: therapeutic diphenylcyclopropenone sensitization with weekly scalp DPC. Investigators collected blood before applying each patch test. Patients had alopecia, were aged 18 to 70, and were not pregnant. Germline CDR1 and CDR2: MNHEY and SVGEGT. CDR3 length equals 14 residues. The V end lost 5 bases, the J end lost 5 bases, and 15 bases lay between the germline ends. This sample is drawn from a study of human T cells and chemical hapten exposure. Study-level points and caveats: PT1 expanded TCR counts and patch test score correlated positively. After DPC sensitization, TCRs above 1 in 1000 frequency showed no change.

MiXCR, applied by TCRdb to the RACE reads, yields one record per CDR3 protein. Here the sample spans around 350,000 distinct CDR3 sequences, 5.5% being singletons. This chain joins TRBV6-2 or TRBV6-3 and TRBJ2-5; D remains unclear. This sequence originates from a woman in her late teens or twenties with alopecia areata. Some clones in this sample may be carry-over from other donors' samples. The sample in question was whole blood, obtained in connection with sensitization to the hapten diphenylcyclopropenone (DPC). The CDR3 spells CASSKTPGVETQYF. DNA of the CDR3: TGTGCCAGCAGTAAGACCCCGGGCGTCGAGACCCAGTACTTC.